The clone carrying this T cell receptor beta chain was recorded at least ten times. The antigen is undetermined. The data were obtained in a study of early T cells in non-severe SARS-CoV-2 infection. In the study overall: Sequencing input comprised bulk RNA from unsorted whole blood; chain pairing was not available. Study results and limitations: VDJdb matching skewed toward anti-spike CD8 responses, missing private and CD4 specificities.

Unique molecular identifiers (one per individual cDNA molecule) were attached. TCRdb re-derived calls from the 5' RACE reads in MiXCR, one entry per CDR3 protein. The sample shows more than 55,000 distinct CDR3 sequences, more than 8.5% of them seen only once. The receptor was derived from an adult who was a healthcare worker with PCR-confirmed SARS-CoV-2 infection or an uninfected control (not recorded which). Specimen: whole blood.

CDR3 sequence (DNA): TGCAGTGCTAGAGATCAGGGTGGTATGAACACTGAAGCTTTCTTT. It translates to CSARDQGGMNTEAFF. The chain links TRBV20-1 to TRBJ1-1; perhaps TRBD1 as D (5 bases). The CDR3 has 15 residues. Per the germline V gene, CDR1 is DFQATT and CDR2 is SNEGSKA (reference sequence). V was pared by 0 bases and J by 0 bases, with 11 bases between.